The 13 T cell receptor beta chains listed next were all sequenced from one sample in a study of cytomegalovirus exposure and HLA in healthy donors. Sequenced by immunoSEQ multiplex PCR; TCRdb stores in-frame clones only, minus some. The sample yields under 150,000 clones, around 87% seen once. The specimen sequenced was PBMCs. All receptors come from a man younger than 35 in good health and CMV-seropositive.

The rearrangement joins TRBV18 to TRBJ1-2, with no clear D. This CDR3 is built from 14 residues. Trimming removed 3 bases at V and 0 bases at J, with 8 bases between. Per germline, CDR1 KGHSH and CDR2 LQKENI. CDR3 sequence (DNA): TGTGCCAGCTCACCGAACAAAGCTAACTATGGCTACACCTTC. This codes for CASSPNKANYGYTF.

CDR3 coding DNA: TGTGCCAGCAGTTCCGCTGGAGCAGATACGCAGTATTTT. Its translation is CASSSAGADTQYF. The chain joins TRBV25-1 to TRBJ2-3; the D is unclear. The CDR3 spans 13 residues. With 5 bases removed from V and 4 bases from J, the gap between germline ends came to 10 bases. The germline gives CDR1 MGHDK, CDR2 SYGVNS.

The V call is TRBV19, the J call TRBJ2-5; possible D gene TRBD2, 6 bases. Germline CDR1 and CDR2: LNHDA and SQIVND (reference sequence). Trimming took 8 bases from V and 5 from J, leaving 15 bases between them. The CDR3 is 13 amino acids. In DNA, the CDR3 is TGTGCCAGTCAAGTCCCGGGGAGGGAGACCCAGTACTTC. It is translated as CASQVPGRETQYF.

The chain carries TRBV2 and TRBJ2-3; TRBD2 is a possible D gene (5 bases). This CDR3 comprises 19 residues. V lost 9 bases to trimming and J lost 1 base, with 29 bases between them. Germline CDR1 SNHLY, CDR2 FYNNEI. The CDR3 here is CASLSSRPGFDGGTDTQYF. In DNA form, the CDR3 reads TGTGCCAGTCTCTCCAGCAGACCCGGCTTCGACGGGGGCACAGATACGCAGTATTTT.

V and J are TRBV5-4 and TRBJ2-5; 8 bases match TRBD2. After removal of 4 bases from V and 1 base from J, the junction contained 6 bases not matched to a gene. CDR3 size: 15 residues. Per the germline V gene, CDR1 is SGHNT and CDR2 is YYREEE (reference sequence). The CDR3 spells CASSPVAGGQETQYF. The CDR3 DNA reads TGTGCCAGCAGCCCCGTGGCGGGGGGCCAAGAGACCCAGTACTTC.

The chain has TRBV6-5 and TRBJ2-7; D remains unclear. The germline CDR1 and CDR2 sequences are MNHEY and SVGAGI. V dropped 2 bases and J dropped 7 bases, with 12 bases sitting between them. The CDR3 runs to 13 residues. The CDR3 sequence is CASSYNGRREQYF. Here the CDR3 DNA reads TGTGCCAGCAGTTACAACGGTCGTCGGGAGCAGTACTTC.

V is TRBV5-1 and J is TRBJ2-5; D is perhaps TRBD2 (6 bases). Trimming took off 4 bases at V and 5 bases at J, with 18 bases between the two ends. CDR1 is SGHRS and CDR2 is YFSETQ in the germline V gene. The CDR3 covers 15 residues. CDR3 in amino acids: CASSHGTQGAETQYF. In DNA, the CDR3 is TGCGCCAGCAGCCATGGGACTCAAGGAGCGGAGACCCAGTACTTC.

This chain connects TRBV9 to TRBJ2-1; D perhaps matches TRBD1 (5 bases). Germline CDR1 reads SGDLS; CDR2 reads YYNGEE. This CDR3 region has 16 residues. The V and J ends lost 4 bases and 0 bases respectively, with 14 bases between them. CDR3 sequence (DNA): TGTGCCAGCAGCCCAAGACAGCTAGTCTCCTACAATGAGCAGTTCTTC. Amino acid sequence: CASSPRQLVSYNEQFF.

The rearrangement joins TRBV14 to TRBJ2-1, with 11 bases lining up with TRBD1. Germline V gene sequence: CDR1 SGHDN, CDR2 FVKESK. The CDR3 consists of 15 residues. Trimming at V came to 1 base and at J to 10 bases, leaving 6 bases not matched to a gene. The CDR3 loop is CASSQAGTGGNEQFF. CDR3 sequence (DNA): TGTGCCAGCAGCCAAGCCGGGACAGGGGGTAACGAGCAGTTCTTC. The entire variable domain, with the rest obtained from reference TRBV14 and TRBJ2-1, is as follows: EAGVTQFPSHSVIEKGQTVTLRCDPISGHDNLYWYRRVMGKEIKFLLHFVKESKQDESGMPNNRFLAERTGGTYSTLKVQPAELEDSGVYFCASSQAGTGGNEQFFGPGTRLTVL.

The V and J genes are TRBV9 and TRBJ2-3; a weak D match, TRBD2 (6 bases). CDR1 and CDR2 from the germline V gene are SGDLS and YYNGEE. The CDR3 has 15 amino acids. Deletions cut 2 bases from V and 2 bases from J, with 12 bases between. The CDR3 DNA sequence: TGTGCCAGCAGCGTCCTTAGCGGAGTCACAGATACGCAGTATTTT. Amino acid sequence: CASSVLSGVTDTQYF.

J is TRBJ1-2 and V is TRBV18; 8 positions agree with TRBD1. There are 14 residues in the CDR3. Germline V CDR1 and CDR2: KGHSH, LQKENI. Trimming took 4 bases from V and 3 from J; bases not matched to a gene: 4. This CDR3 is CASSQGQADYGYTF. The CDR3, as DNA: TGTGCCAGCTCACAGGGACAGGCGGACTATGGCTACACCTTC.

The rearrangement joins TRBV5-1 to TRBJ2-2; D is perhaps TRBD1 (6 bases). V was pared by 5 bases and J by 1 base, with 12 bases between. The CDR3 has 15 residues. Germline V gene data show CDR1 as SGHRS and CDR2 as YFSETQ. DNA of the CDR3: TGCGCCAGCAGACCCGGACAGCTGAACACCGGGGAGCTGTTTTTT. Translation gives CASRPGQLNTGELFF.

This rearrangement joins TRBV6-1 to TRBJ2-3, with D maybe TRBD1 (5 bases). From germline, CDR1 is MNHNS and CDR2 SASEGT. V lost 2 bases and J lost 3, with 9 bases in between. The CDR3 sequence is 14 residues long. CDR3 bases: TGTGCCAGCAGTGAAAGGGGAATTACAGATACGCAGTATTTT. Protein product: CASSERGITDTQYF.